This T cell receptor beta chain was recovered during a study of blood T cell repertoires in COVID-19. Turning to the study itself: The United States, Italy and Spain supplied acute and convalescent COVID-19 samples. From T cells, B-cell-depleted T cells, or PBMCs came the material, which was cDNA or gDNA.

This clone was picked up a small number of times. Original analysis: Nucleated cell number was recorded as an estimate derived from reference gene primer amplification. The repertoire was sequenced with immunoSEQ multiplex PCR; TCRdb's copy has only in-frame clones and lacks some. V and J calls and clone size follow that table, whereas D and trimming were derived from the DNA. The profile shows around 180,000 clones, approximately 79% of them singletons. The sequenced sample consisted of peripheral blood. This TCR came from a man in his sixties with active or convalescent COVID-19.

CDR3 sequence: CASSLKGQGPGLCTDTQYF. The CDR3 bases are TGTGCCAGCAGCTTAAAGGGACAGGGCCCAGGGCTTTGCACAGATACGCAGTATTTT. This chain uses TRBV27 with TRBJ2-3, with 9 bases aligning to TRBD1. Germline CDR1 is MNHEY and CDR2 is SMNVEV (reference sequence). V dropped 6 bases and J dropped 1; count of bases not matched to a gene: 17. The CDR3 totals 19 residues.